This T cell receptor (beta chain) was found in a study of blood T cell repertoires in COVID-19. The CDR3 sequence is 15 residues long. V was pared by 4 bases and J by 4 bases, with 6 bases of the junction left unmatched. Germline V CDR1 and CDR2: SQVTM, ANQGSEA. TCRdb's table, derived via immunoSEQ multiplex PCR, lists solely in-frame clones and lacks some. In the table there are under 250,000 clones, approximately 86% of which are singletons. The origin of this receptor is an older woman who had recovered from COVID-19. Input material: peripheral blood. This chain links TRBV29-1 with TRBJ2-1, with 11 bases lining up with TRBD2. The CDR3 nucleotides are TGCAGCGTTGGCGTTAGCGGGGGGGCTTACAATGAGCAGTTCTTC. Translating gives CSVGVSGGAYNEQFF.